A selection of T cell receptor beta chains follows, all from one sample in a study of cytomegalovirus exposure and HLA in healthy donors. Sequencing was performed with immunoSEQ multiplex PCR; in TCRdb, only in-frame clones are kept and a portion is missing. The sample consists of 250,000 to 350,000 clones, under 90% of them appearing once. The sequencing sample was made of PBMCs. These receptors were obtained from a girl aged 2 to 9 in good health and CMV-seronegative. Each CDR3 is given with its conserved first and last residue.

V gene: TRBV7-3; J gene: TRBJ1-1; CDR3 protein: CASSLSQGTDEAFF
V gene: TRBV28; J gene: TRBJ1-5; CDR3 protein: CASSQEGNQPQHF
V gene: TRBV5-1; J gene: TRBJ2-1; CDR3 protein: CASSLVAGGDNEQFF
V gene: TRBV28; J gene: TRBJ1-2; CDR3 protein: CASRQTTGGNYGYTF
V gene: TRBV27; J gene: TRBJ2-7; CDR3 protein: CASSLQTGYEQYF
V gene: TRBV19; J gene: TRBJ2-1; CDR3 protein: CASSIELPGLADNEQFF
V gene: TRBV18; J gene: TRBJ1-1; CDR3 protein: CASSLQDREAFF
V gene: TRBV30; J gene: TRBJ2-5; CDR3 protein: CAWKPGQYQETQYF
V gene: TRBV27; J gene: TRBJ2-1; CDR3 protein: CASSSWSDEQFF
V gene: TRBV6-5; J gene: TRBJ1-3; CDR3 protein: CASSLQEVGNTIYF
V gene: TRBV7-9; J gene: TRBJ2-3; CDR3 protein: CASSLVRGEVKDTQYF